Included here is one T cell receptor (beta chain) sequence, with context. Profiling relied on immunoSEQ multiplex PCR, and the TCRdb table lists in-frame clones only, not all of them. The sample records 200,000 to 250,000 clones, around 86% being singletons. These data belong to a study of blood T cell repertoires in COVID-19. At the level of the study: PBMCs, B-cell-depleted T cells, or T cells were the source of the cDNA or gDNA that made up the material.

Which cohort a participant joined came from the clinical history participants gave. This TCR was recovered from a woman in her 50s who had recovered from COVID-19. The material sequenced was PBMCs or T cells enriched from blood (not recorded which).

DNA for the CDR3: TGTGCCAGCAGTTGGGGAGGCTATGGCTACACCTTC. Residues: CASSWGGYGYTF. This chain links TRBV28 with TRBJ1-2; no definite D call. Germline-derived CDR1 and CDR2 are MDHEN and SYDVKM. This CDR3 is built from 12 residues. Trimming stripped 4 bases from V and 4 bases from J, with 7 bases between.